The next 19 T cell receptor beta chains were all read from a single sample in a study of T cells after yellow fever vaccination. Each CDR3 protein is one row after TCRdb ran MiXCR on the 5' RACE reads. The profile shows some 250,000 distinct CDR3 sequences, over 3% of them singletons. This material consisted of PBMCs, taken 15 days after the yellow fever booster vaccination. The source of these receptors is a man aged 18 to 30 who received the YFV17D yellow fever vaccine.

This clonotype has only a few counts. This chain connects TRBV7-9 to TRBJ2-7; 9 bases line up with TRBD2. Trimming cost V 2 bases and J 4 bases; bases outside gene matches: 6. The CDR3 is made up of 15 amino acids. Germline V gives CDR1 SEHNR, CDR2 FQNEAQ (reference sequence). The CDR3 sequence is CASSLRSGGIYEQYF. CDR3 sequence (DNA): TGTGCCAGCAGCTTAAGGAGCGGGGGGATTTACGAGCAGTACTTC.

At least ten counts were recorded for this clonotype. V usage is TRBV29-1 and J usage is TRBJ2-5; D gene ambiguous. The ends were cut back, 1 base at V and 5 bases at J, with 8 bases in the middle. The CDR3 extends over 12 amino acids. CDR1 and CDR2 from the germline V gene are SQVTM and ANQGSEA. Here the CDR3 DNA reads TGCAGCGTTGAAGCCAGTTATGAGACCCAGTACTTC. Translation gives CSVEASYETQYF.

This clonotype showed up many times. The chain employs TRBV9 and TRBJ2-3, with 11 nucleotides matching TRBD2. The CDR3 sequence is 18 residues long. The V segment lost 5 bases and the J segment 0 bases; nucleotides outside the gene matches: 11. The germline V gene has CDR1 SGDLS and CDR2 YYNGEE. The CDR3 spells CASSFIAGGTLSTDTQYF. In DNA form, the CDR3 reads TGTGCCAGCAGTTTTATAGCGGGGGGGACACTTAGCACAGATACGCAGTATTTT.

Ten or more counts support this clonotype. The CDR3 DNA sequence: TGTGCCAGCAGCCCGGGGGCCACGACATATAATTCACCCCTCCACTTT. This translates into CASSPGATTYNSPLHF. The chain has TRBV7-2 and TRBJ1-6; D is perhaps TRBD1 (6 bases). The CDR3 sequence is 16 residues long. Germline V gene data show CDR1 as SGHTA and CDR2 as FQGNSA. The V end was cut by 5 bases, the J end by 4 bases, with 15 bases between.

The table lists this clonotype with many counts. The chain links TRBV7-3 to TRBJ2-7, with D tentatively TRBD1 (5 bases). Deletions cut 5 bases from V and 2 bases from J, with 13 bases between. CDR3 length equals 14 residues. Germline V gene data show CDR1 as SGHTA and CDR2 as FQGTGA. In DNA, the CDR3 is TGTGCCAGCAGCACAGGACCAGTGGCCTACGAGCAGTACTTC. This sequence encodes CASSTGPVAYEQYF.

The sample holds a few counts of this clonotype. This chain joins TRBV14 and TRBJ2-3; 7 bases map to TRBD2. V shed 4 bases, J shed 3 bases, and the junction held 10 bases outside the gene matches. CDR1 is SGHDN, CDR2 FVKESK, per germline. The CDR3 runs 16 residues. Here the CDR3 reads CASSPLVTSRTDTQYF. The CDR3 coding sequence is TGTGCCAGCAGCCCCCTGGTGACTAGCAGAACAGATACGCAGTATTTT. Full variable domain (rest looked up from reference TRBV14 and TRBJ2-3): EAGVTQFPSHSVIEKGQTVTLRCDPISGHDNLYWYRRVMGKEIKFLLHFVKESKQDESGMPNNRFLAERTGGTYSTLKVQPAELEDSGVYFCASSPLVTSRTDTQYFGPGTRLTVL.

This clonotype has at least ten counts. This chain links TRBV7-2 with TRBJ2-3; 8 bases line up with TRBD2. Germline V gene lookup returns CDR1 SGHTA and CDR2 FQGNSA. Trimming cost V 5 bases and J 6 bases; bases outside gene matches: 13. The CDR3 length is 16 residues. The CDR3 here is CASSPQGRGGSDTQYF. CDR3 DNA: TGTGCCAGCAGCCCCCAAGGACGGGGGGGTAGTGATACGCAGTATTTT.

Ten or more counts support this clonotype. The V and J genes are TRBV7-2 and TRBJ1-2, with 9 bases lining up with TRBD1. Germline CDR1 is SGHTA and CDR2 is FQGNSA. Unmatched junction bases numbered 8, after V lost 5 bases and J lost 4 bases. The CDR3 spans 15 residues. Written as DNA, the CDR3 is TGTGCCAGCAGCCATGTGGAGGGACAGGGCTATGGCTACACCTTC. Translating it yields CASSHVEGQGYGYTF.

This clonotype was counted at least ten times. V usage is TRBV6-6 and J usage is TRBJ1-1; possibly TRBD1 for D (5 bases). V dropped 4 bases and J dropped 5 bases, with 14 bases sitting between them. Germline values: CDR1 MNHNY, CDR2 SVGAGI (reference sequence). The CDR3 length is 14 residues. CDR3 DNA: TGTGCCAGCAGTTCGGGCGGCGGGGGTACTGAAGCTTTCTTT. Translating gives CASSSGGGGTEAFF.

This clonotype has a count of ten or more. The chain joins TRBV7-2 to TRBJ2-1; 9 bases are shared with TRBD1. The trim removed 3 bases at V and 8 bases at J, leaving 5 bases unmatched. The CDR3 loop spans 14 amino acids. Per germline, CDR1 SGHTA and CDR2 FQGNSA. CDR3 residues: CASSFYRGLDEQFF. Here the CDR3 DNA reads TGTGCCAGCAGCTTTTACAGGGGGCTGGATGAGCAGTTCTTC. Supplemented by reference TRBV7-2 and TRBJ2-1, the full variable domain reads GAGVSQSPSNKVTEKGKDVELRCDPISGHTALYWYRQSLGQGLEFLIYFQGNSAPDKSGLPSDRFSAERTGGSVSTLTIQRTQQEDSAVYLCASSFYRGLDEQFFGPGTRLTVL.

This clonotype was seen many times. The V call is TRBV7-2, the J call TRBJ1-5, with D tentatively TRBD1 (5 bases). Per the germline V gene, CDR1 is SGHTA and CDR2 is FQGNSA. This CDR3 has 15 residues. The ends were cut back, 2 bases at V and 3 bases at J, with 11 bases in the middle. This chain's CDR3 is CASSLLLDNNQPQHF. CDR3 DNA sequence: TGTGCCAGCAGCTTACTCTTGGACAACAATCAGCCCCAGCATTTT.

Ten or more counts support this clonotype. This chain links TRBV18 with TRBJ2-7; TRBD1 aligns across 9 bases. V shed 0 bases and J 5 bases; nucleotides not matched to a gene: 8. The CDR3 has 16 amino acids. The germline CDR1 and CDR2 sequences are KGHSH and LQKENI. The CDR3 sequence: CASSPPFLQGANEQYF. CDR3 nucleotide sequence: TGTGCCAGCTCACCACCATTCCTACAGGGGGCCAACGAGCAGTACTTC.

This clonotype was detected many times. This chain joins TRBV6-6 and TRBJ1-2; 8 bases are shared with TRBD1. The V and J ends lost 3 bases and 9 bases, in that order; junction bases with no gene match: 12. The germline V gene has CDR1 MNHNY and CDR2 SVGAGI (reference sequence). The CDR3 length is 15 residues. CDR3: CASSYRGNRGSSYTF. In DNA, the CDR3 is TGTGCCAGCAGTTATCGAGGGAACAGGGGGTCCAGCTACACCTTC.

This clonotype was found many times. The rearrangement uses TRBV15 and TRBJ2-3, with TRBD2 identical over 7 bases. V lost 2 bases, J lost 6 bases, and 8 bases stayed unmatched. The CDR3 runs 15 residues. Germline CDR1 LNHNV, CDR2 YYDKDF (reference sequence). As DNA, the CDR3 is TGTGCCACCAGCAGAACCAGCGGGGTGAGGGATACGCAGTATTTT. Its translation is CATSRTSGVRDTQYF.

In its sample, this clonotype was seen many times. CDR3 in amino acids: CASSIPPGNTQYF. For the CDR3, the DNA is TGTGCCAGCAGTATACCCCCTGGGAATACGCAGTATTTT. This chain joins TRBV28 and TRBJ2-3; no definite D call. CDR3 length: 13 amino acids. In germline, CDR1 is MDHEN, CDR2 SYDVKM. Trimming removed 5 bases from V and 7 bases from J, with 13 bases in between.

This clonotype was picked up many times. V and J are TRBV11-2 and TRBJ1-6; D gene uncertain. This CDR3 comprises 14 residues. V was clipped by 5 bases and J by 6 bases, with 11 bases between them. CDR1 is SGHAT and CDR2 is FQNNGV in the germline V gene. The CDR3 region is CASSGPLTNSPLHF. The CDR3, as DNA: TGTGCCAGCAGCGGACCGCTAACTAATTCACCCCTCCACTTT.

This clonotype was picked up a small number of times. The rearrangement uses TRBV11-2 and TRBJ2-1; D might be TRBD1 (5 bases). V was shortened by 6 bases and J by 7 bases, with 10 bases between the two germline ends. Germline CDR1 reads SGHAT; CDR2 reads FQNNGV. The CDR3 runs to 12 residues. The CDR3 region has the DNA TGTGCCAGCAGAACGGACACGAATGAGCAGTTCTTC. This translates into CASRTDTNEQFF.

This clonotype was seen ten or more times. The J gene is TRBJ2-3, the V gene TRBV5-1; D gene unclear. The CDR3 runs to 15 residues. CDR1 SGHRS and CDR2 YFSETQ come from the germline V gene. Trimming shortened V by 2 bases and J by 2 bases, and 12 bases separated the two germline ends. The CDR3 reads CASSFGQVSTDTQYF. DNA for the CDR3: TGCGCCAGCAGCTTTGGCCAAGTATCCACAGATACGCAGTATTTT.

The sample holds a few counts of this clonotype. Given a much more abundant clone one base away, this may be a read error. The chain links TRBV27 to TRBJ1-5; D is unclear. The germline gives CDR1 MNHEY, CDR2 SMNVEV (reference sequence). This CDR3 comprises 15 residues. CDR3 nucleotides: TGTGCCAGCAGTCTCTCCGGAGGGAGGCGTCAGCCCCCGCATTTT. Protein sequence: CASSLSGGRRQPPHF.